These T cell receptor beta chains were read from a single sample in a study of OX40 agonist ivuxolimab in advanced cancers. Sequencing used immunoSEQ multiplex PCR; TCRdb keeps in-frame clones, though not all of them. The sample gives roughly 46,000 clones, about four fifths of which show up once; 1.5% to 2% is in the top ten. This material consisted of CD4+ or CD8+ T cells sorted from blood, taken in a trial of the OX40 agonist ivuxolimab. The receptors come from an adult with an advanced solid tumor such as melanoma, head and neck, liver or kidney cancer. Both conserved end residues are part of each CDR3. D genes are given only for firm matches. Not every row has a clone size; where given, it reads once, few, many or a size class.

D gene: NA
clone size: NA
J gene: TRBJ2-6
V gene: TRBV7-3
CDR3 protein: CASSRTGDSGANVLTF

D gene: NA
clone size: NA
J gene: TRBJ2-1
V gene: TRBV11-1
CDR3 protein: CASSLGGTQMGNEQFF

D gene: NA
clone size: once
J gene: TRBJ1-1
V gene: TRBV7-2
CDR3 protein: CASSLVPLPNTEAFF

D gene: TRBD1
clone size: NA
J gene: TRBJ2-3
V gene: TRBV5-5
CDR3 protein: CASSLLTGVTDTQYF

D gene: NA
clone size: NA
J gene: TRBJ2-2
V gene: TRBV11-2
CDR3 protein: CASSEYPQGGRTGELFF

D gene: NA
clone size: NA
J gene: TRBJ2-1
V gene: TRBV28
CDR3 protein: CASSLTQDNEQFF

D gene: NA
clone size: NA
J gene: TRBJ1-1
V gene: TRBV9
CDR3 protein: CASSVGGAVNTEAFF

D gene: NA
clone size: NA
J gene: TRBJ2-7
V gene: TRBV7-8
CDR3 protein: CASSHPDSYEQYF

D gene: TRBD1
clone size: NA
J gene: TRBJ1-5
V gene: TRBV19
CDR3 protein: CASLAPAGGLGQPQHF

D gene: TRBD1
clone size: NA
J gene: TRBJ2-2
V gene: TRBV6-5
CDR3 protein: CASSLTGGYTGELFF

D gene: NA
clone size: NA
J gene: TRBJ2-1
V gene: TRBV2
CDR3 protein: CASGRDEQFF

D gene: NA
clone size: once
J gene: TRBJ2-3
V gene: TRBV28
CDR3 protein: CASTRQDTQYF

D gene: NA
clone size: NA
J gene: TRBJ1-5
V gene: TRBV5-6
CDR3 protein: CASSLRRDSNQPQHF

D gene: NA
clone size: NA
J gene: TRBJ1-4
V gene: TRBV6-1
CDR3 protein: CASSEGQGYEKLFF

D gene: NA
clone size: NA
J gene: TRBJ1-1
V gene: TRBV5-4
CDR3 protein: CASSLVNTEAFF

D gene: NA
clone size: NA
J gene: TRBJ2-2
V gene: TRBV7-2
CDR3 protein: CASSFGQNTGELFF